This T cell receptor (beta chain) was identified in a study of post-analysis software for immune sequencing data. Study as a whole: Relapsing-remitting, secondary progressive and progressive-relapsing multiple sclerosis were all included among the disease courses.

The J segment lost 0 bases and the V segment lost 2 bases, leaving 7 bases of the junction unmatched. The length of the CDR3 is 17 residues. Germline V gene sequence: CDR1 MNHNY, CDR2 SVGAGI (reference sequence). To note about this clonotype: Its cognate antigen is unknown.

Unique molecular identifiers tagged the TCR beta cDNA libraries. T cells numbering about 0.85 to 10 million yielded cDNA molecules that totaled roughly 500,000. TCRdb re-called the PCR reads through MiXCR, storing one row per CDR3 protein. The table records some 700,000 distinct CDR3 sequences, approximately 60% of them present only once. Study observations and caveats: Among 4 or 5 TRBV segments more frequent in patients than controls were TRBV5-6, TRBV5-1 and TRBV20-1. The normalized Chao1 diversity of multiple sclerosis patients was significantly lower than that of controls. Strong co-clustering by F measure was seen for same-batch samples.

Sequenced: blood. This rearrangement joins TRBV6-6 to TRBJ2-4; TRBD1 matches at 7 bases. The TCR was taken from a girl aged 2-10 years with multiple sclerosis. CDR3 sequence: CASSYRDGTVAKNIQYF. In nucleotides, the CDR3 is TGTGCCAGCAGTTACCGGGATGGGACAGTAGCCAAAAACATTCAGTACTTC.